One and the same sample provided the 3 T cell receptor beta chains below, sequenced in a study of blood T cells in healthy people across ages. A second PCR of roughly 7 to 11 cycles used a sample-barcoded 5' primer and a J-beta primer mix. MiXCR, run by TCRdb on the 5' RACE reads, gives a single entry per CDR3 protein. The data contain about 1,400,000 distinct CDR3 sequences, roughly 40% of them singletons. Sample: blood. The receptors derive from a woman aged 18 to 35 in good health.

This chain joins TRBV6-5 and TRBJ1-2, with D possibly TRBD1 on 6 matching bases. Germline loops: CDR1 MNHEY, CDR2 SVGAGI. This CDR3 region has 15 residues. Trimming left V 0 bases short and J 3 bases short, with 11 bases between. CDR3 nucleotide sequence: TGTGCCAGCAGTTACTCTAGGGACATTTACTATGGCTACACCTTC. Its translation is CASSYSRDIYYGYTF.

Worth noting for this clonotype: Possible read error: a much larger clone is one base away. The chain is built from TRBV12-3 or TRBV12-4 and TRBJ2-5, with TRBD2 as a possible D gene (7 bases). The CDR3 extends over 16 amino acids. V was clipped by 3 bases and J by 11 bases, with 25 bases between them. CDR3 loop: CASSFWGASGENEQYF. The CDR3 DNA follows: TGTGCCAGCAGTTTTTGGGGGGCTAGCGGAGAGAATGAGCAGTACTTC.

On this clonotype itself: A read error may be the cause here, since a much bigger clone is one base away. The rearrangement uses TRBV7-9 and TRBJ2-7, with TRBD1 matching 10 bases. V was pared by 10 bases and J by 7 bases, with 7 bases of the junction left unmatched. Germline CDR1 is SEHNR and CDR2 is FQNEAQ (reference sequence). This CDR3 comprises 12 residues. The CDR3, as DNA: TGTGCCATCGGACAGGGGGGAAATGAGCAGTACTTC. It specifies CAIGQGGNEQYF. The whole variable domain, filled in from reference TRBV7-9 and TRBJ2-7, reads DTGVSQNPRHKITKRGQNVTFRCDPISEHNRLYWYRQTLGQGPEFLTYFQNEAQLEKSRLLSDRFSAERPKGSFSTLEIQRTEQGDSAMYLCAIGQGGNEQYFGPGTRLTVT.